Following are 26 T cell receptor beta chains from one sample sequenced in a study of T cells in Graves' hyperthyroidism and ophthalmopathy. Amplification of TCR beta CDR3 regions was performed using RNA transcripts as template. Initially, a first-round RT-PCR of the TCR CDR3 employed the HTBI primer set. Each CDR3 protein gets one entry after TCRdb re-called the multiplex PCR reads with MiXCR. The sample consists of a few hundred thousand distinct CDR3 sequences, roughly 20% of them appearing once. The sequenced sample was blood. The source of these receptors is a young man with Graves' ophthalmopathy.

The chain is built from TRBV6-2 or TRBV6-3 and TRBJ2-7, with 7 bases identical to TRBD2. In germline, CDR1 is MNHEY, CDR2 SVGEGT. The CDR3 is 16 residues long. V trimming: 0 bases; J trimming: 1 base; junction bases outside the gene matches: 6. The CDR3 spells CASSYSSPAGSYEQYF. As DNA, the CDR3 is TGTGCCAGCAGTTACTCCTCCCCAGCGGGGTCCTACGAGCAGTACTTC.

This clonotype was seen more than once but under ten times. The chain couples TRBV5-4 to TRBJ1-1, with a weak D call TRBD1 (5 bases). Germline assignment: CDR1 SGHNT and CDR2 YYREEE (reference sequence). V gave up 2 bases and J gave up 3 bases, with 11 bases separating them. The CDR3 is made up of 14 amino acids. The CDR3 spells CASSFRVGDTEAFF. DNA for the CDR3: TGTGCCAGCAGCTTCAGGGTCGGGGACACTGAAGCTTTCTTT.

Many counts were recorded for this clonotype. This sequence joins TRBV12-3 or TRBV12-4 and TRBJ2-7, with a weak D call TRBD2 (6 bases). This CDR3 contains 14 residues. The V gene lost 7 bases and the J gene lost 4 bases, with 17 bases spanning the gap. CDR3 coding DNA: TGTGCCAGCACCAACACGGGGGTGAGGTACGAGCAGTACTTC. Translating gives CASTNTGVRYEQYF.

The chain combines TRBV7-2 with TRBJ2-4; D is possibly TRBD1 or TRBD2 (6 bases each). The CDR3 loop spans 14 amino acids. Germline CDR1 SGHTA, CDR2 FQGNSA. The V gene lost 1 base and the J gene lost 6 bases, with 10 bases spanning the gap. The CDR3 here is CASSLVGGINIQYF. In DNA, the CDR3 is TGTGCCAGCAGCTTAGTAGGGGGGATAAACATTCAGTACTTC.

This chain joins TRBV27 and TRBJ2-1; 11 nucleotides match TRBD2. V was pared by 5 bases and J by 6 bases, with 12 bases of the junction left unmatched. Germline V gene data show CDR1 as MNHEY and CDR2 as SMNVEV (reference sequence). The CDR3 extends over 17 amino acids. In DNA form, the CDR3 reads TGTGCCAGCAGTCTAACATTAGCGGGAGGGCCTGTCAATGAGCAGTTCTTC. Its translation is CASSLTLAGGPVNEQFF.

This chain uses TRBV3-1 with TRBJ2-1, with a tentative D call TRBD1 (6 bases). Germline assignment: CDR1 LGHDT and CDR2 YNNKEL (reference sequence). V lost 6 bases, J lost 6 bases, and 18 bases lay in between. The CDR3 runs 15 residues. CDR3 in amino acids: CASSGQFSSSNEQFF. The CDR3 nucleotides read TGTGCCAGCAGTGGACAGTTCTCTTCTAGCAATGAGCAGTTCTTC.

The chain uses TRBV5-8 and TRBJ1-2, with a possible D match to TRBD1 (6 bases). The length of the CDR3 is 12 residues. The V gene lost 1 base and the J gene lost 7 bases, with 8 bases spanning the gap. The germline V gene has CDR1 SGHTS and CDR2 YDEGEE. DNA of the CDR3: TGTGCCAGCAGCTTGAACAGGGTTGGCTACACCTTC. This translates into CASSLNRVGYTF.

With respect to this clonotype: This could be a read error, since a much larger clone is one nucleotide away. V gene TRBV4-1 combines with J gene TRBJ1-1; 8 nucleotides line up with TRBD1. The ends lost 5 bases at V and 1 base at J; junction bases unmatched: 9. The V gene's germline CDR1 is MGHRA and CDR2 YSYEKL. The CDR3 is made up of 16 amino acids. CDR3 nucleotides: TGCGCCAGCAGCGTGGGTATAGGGACAGGGAACACTGAAGCTTTCTTT. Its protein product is CASSVGIGTGNTEAFF.

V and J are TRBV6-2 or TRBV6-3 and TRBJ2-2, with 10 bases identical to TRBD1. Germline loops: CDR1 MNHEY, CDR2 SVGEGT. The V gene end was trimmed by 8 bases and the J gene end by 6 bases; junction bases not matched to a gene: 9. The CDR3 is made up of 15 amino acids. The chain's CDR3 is CASGGSGTGAGELFF. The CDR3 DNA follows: TGTGCCAGCGGTGGATCGGGGACAGGGGCCGGGGAGCTGTTTTTT.

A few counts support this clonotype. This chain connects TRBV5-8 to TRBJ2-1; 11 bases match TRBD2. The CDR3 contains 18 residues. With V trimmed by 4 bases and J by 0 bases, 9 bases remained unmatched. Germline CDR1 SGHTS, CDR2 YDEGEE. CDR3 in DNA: TGTGCCAGCAGCGAGGGACTAGCGGAGTGGAGCTCCTACAATGAGCAGTTCTTC. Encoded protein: CASSEGLAEWSSYNEQFF.

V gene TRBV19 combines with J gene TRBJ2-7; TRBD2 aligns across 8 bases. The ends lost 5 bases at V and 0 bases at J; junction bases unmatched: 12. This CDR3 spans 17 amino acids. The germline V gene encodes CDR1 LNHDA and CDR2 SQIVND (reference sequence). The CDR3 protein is CASSDLFGGRHSYEQYF. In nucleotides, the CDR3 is TGTGCCAGTAGTGACTTATTCGGCGGGAGGCACTCCTACGAGCAGTACTTC.

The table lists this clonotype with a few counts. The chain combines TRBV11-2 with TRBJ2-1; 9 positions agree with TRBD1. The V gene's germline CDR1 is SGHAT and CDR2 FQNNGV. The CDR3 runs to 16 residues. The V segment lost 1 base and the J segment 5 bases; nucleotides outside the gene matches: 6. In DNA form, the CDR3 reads TGTGCCAGCAGCTTAGTTGGGACAGGGCTGAACAATGAGCAGTTCTTC. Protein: CASSLVGTGLNNEQFF.

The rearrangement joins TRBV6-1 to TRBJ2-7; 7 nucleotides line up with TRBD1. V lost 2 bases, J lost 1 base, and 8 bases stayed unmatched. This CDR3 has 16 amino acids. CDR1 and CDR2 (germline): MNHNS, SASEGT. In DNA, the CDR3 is TGTGCCAGCAGTGAACTTGCAGGACAGGCTTCCTACGAGCAGTACTTC. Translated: CASSELAGQASYEQYF.

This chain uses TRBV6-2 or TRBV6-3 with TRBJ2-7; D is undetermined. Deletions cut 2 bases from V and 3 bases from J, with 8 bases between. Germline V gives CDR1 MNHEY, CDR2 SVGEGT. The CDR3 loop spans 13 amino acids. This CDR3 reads CASSYGISYEQYF. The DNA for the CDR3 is TGTGCCAGCAGTTACGGGATAAGCTACGAGCAGTACTTC.

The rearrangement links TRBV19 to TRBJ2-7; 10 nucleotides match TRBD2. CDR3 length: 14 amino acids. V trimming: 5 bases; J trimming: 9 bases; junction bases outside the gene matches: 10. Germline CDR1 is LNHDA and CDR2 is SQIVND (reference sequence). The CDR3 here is CASSSGTSERVQYF. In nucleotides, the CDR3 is TGTGCCAGTAGTTCCGGGACTAGCGAACGGGTGCAGTACTTC.

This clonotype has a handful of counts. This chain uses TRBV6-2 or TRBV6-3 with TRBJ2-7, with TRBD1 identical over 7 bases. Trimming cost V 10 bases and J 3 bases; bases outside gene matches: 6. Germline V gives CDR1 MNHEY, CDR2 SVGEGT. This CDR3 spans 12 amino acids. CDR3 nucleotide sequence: TGTGCCACCCAGACAGGGCGCTACGAGCAGTACTTC. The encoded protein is CATQTGRYEQYF.

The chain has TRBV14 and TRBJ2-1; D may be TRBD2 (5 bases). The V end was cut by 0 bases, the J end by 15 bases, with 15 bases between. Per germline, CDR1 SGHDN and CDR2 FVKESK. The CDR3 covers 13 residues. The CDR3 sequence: CASSQDSLAAGFF. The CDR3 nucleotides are TGTGCCAGCAGCCAAGATTCTCTCGCCGCGGGGTTCTTC.

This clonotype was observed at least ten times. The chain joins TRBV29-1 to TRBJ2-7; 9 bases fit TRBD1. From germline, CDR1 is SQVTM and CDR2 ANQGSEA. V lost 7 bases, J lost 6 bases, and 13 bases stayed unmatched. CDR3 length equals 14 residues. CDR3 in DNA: TGCAGCGCAAATTCCGGGACAGGGCGCAGCGAGCAGTACTTC. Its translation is CSANSGTGRSEQYF.

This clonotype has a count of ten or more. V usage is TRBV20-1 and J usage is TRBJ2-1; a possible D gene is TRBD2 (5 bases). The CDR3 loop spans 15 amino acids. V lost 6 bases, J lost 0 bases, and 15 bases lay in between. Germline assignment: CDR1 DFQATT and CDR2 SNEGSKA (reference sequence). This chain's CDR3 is CSAPSSTASYNEQFF. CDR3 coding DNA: TGCAGTGCCCCTAGCTCTACGGCCTCCTACAATGAGCAGTTCTTC.

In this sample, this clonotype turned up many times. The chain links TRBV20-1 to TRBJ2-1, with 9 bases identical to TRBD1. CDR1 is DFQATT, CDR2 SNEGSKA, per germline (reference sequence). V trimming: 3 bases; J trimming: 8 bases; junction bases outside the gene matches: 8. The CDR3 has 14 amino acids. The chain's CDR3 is CSARPDRGNDEQFF. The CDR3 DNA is TGCAGTGCTAGGCCGGACAGGGGCAACGATGAGCAGTTCTTC.

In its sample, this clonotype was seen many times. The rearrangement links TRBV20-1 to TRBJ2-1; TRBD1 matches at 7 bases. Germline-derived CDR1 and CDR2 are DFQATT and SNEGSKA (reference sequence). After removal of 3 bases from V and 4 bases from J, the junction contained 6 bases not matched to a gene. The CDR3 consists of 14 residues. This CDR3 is CSASRSQGYNEQFF. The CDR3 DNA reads TGCAGTGCTAGCCGATCACAGGGGTACAATGAGCAGTTCTTC.

The CDR3 coding sequence is TGTGCCAGCACTACAGGGGGCGCTGGTGGCTACACCTTC. This encodes CASTTGGAGGYTF. The V and J genes are TRBV3-1 and TRBJ1-2, with 9 bases that match TRBD1. V dropped 7 bases and J dropped 7; count of bases not matched to a gene: 7. From germline, CDR1 is LGHDT and CDR2 YNNKEL (reference sequence). The CDR3 loop spans 13 amino acids.

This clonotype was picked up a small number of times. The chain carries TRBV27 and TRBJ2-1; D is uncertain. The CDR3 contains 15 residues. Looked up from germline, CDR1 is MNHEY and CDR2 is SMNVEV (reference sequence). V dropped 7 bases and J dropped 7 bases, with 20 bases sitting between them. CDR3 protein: CASKGMASSENEQFF. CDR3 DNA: TGTGCCAGCAAAGGGATGGCTAGTTCAGAAAATGAGCAGTTCTTC.

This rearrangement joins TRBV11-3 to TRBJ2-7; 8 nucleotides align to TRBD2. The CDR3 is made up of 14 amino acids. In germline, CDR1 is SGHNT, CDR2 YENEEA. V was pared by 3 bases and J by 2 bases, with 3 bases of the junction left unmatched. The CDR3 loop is CASSFFSGTYEQYF. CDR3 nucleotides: TGTGCCAGCAGCTTCTTTAGCGGGACCTACGAGCAGTACTTC.

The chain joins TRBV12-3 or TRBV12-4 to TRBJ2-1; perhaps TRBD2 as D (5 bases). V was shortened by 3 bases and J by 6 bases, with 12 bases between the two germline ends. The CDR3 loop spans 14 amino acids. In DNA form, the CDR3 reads TGTGCCAGCAGTTTGAGGACTCCGAGCAATGAGCAGTTCTTC. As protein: CASSLRTPSNEQFF.

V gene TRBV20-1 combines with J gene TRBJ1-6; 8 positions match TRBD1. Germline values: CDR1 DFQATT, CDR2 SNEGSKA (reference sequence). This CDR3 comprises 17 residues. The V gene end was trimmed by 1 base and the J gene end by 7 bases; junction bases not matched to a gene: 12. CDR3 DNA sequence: TGCAGTGCTAGAGGCGGACAGGGTCAGGGTAGCAATTCACCCCTCCACTTT. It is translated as CSARGGQGQGSNSPLHF.